The T cell receptor beta chain under discussion was sequenced for a study of blood T cell repertoires in COVID-19. The wider study: Both acute and convalescent COVID-19 samples were obtained from the United States, Italy and Spain. PBMCs, B-cell-depleted T cells, or T cells were the source of the cDNA or gDNA that made up the material.

As handled by the study authors: For nucleated cells, counts were estimated from reference gene primer amplification. TCRdb's table, derived via immunoSEQ multiplex PCR, lists solely in-frame clones and lacks some. The DNA gave D and trimming, while V, J and clone size come from that table. The data show 250,000 to 350,000 clones, just over 85% seen once. Per germline, CDR1 SEHNR and CDR2 FQNEAQ (reference sequence). After removal of 6 bases from V and 3 bases from J, the junction contained 8 bases not matched to a gene. The CDR3 covers 15 residues. The clonotype originates from a woman aged 30 to 39 with active or convalescent COVID-19. The chain combines TRBV7-9 with TRBJ2-1; 7 nucleotides agree with TRBD1. The sequenced sample was peripheral blood. The CDR3 nucleotides are TGTGCCAGCAGTCAGGACAGGTCCTTCTACAATGAGCAGTTCTTC. Protein: CASSQDRSFYNEQFF.